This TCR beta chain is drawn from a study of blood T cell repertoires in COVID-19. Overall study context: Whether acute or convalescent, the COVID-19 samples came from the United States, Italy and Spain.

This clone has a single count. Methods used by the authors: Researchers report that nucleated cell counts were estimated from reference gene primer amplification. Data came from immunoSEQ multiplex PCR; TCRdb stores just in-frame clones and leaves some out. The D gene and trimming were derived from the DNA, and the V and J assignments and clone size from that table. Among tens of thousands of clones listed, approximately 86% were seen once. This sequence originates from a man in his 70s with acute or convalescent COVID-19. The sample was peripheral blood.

CDR3 protein: CASSVTGSGNTIYF. The CDR3 region has the DNA TGCGCCAGCAGCGTGACAGGGTCGGGAAACACCATATATTTT. V is TRBV5-1 and J is TRBJ1-3; 7 bases fit TRBD1. The CDR3 runs to 14 residues. Germline V gene lookup returns CDR1 SGHRS and CDR2 YFSETQ. V dropped 4 bases and J dropped 4; count of bases not matched to a gene: 5.